Each of the 12 T cell receptor beta chains below was sequenced from the same sample in a study of blood T cell repertoires in COVID-19 (dated by TCRdb to 2019 to 2021). Libraries were built with the immunoSEQ multiplex PCR assay. Held by TCRdb, this immuneACCESS table contains in-frame sequences only and omits some clones. Under half of the omission traces to an unresolved V gene where checked; the cause of the rest is unknown. For this sample the table gives 250,000 to 300,000 clones, of which about nine tenths were detected only once. 9.5% to 15% of the sample comes from the top ten. The sequencing sample was made of peripheral blood. Source of these receptors: a young woman with COVID-19, enrolled during active disease.

The sample holds a few counts of this clone. The CDR3 sequence: CASSESWRDYNEQFF. As DNA, the CDR3 is TGCGCCAGCAGTGAGTCGTGGAGGGATTACAATGAGCAGTTCTTC. The chain has TRBV10-1 and TRBJ2-1, with a tentative D call TRBD2 (6 bases). V shed 0 bases and J shed 4 bases, with 10 bases lying between them. CDR3 length equals 15 residues. Germline V lookup: CDR1 WNHNN, CDR2 SYGVQD (reference sequence).

The V call is TRBV4-1, the J call TRBJ1-1, with 9 nucleotides matching TRBD1. CDR1 and CDR2 from the germline V gene are MGHRA and YSYEKL. Trimming removed 5 bases from V and 7 bases from J; junction bases left unmatched: 14. There are 16 residues in the CDR3. Written as DNA, the CDR3 is TGCGCCAGCAGCTCAGCCCTCCGGACAGGGGAAAATGAAGCTTTCTTT. It translates to CASSSALRTGENEAFF.

The chain employs TRBV28 and TRBJ2-1; D may be TRBD1 (6 bases). V was trimmed by 5 bases and J by 9 bases, leaving 20 bases between them. The V gene's germline CDR1 is MDHEN and CDR2 SYDVKM. CDR3 length: 15 amino acids. CDR3 residues: CASSIPTGGKSEQFF. Here the CDR3 DNA reads TGTGCCAGCAGTATACCGACAGGTGGAAAAAGTGAGCAGTTCTTC.

The gene calls are TRBV5-1 and TRBJ1-4, with 10 bases aligning to TRBD1. Per the germline V gene, CDR1 is SGHRS and CDR2 is YFSETQ. Trimming took 3 bases from V and 8 from J; bases not matched to a gene: 4. This CDR3 is 14 amino acids long. This chain's CDR3 is CASSYGTGDEKLFF. The CDR3 nucleotides are TGCGCCAGCAGCTACGGGACAGGGGACGAAAAACTGTTTTTT.

The count of this clone is one. This chain joins TRBV11-2 and TRBJ1-3; no firm D call. V was shortened by 5 bases and J by 0 bases, with 11 bases between the two germline ends. Per germline, CDR1 SGHAT and CDR2 FQNNGV. CDR3 size: 15 residues. As DNA, the CDR3 is TGTGCCAGCAGCCCCTTTGCTAACTCTGGAAACACCATATATTTT. It codes for CASSPFANSGNTIYF.

The chain joins TRBV7-8 to TRBJ1-1, with D perhaps matching TRBD1 (6 bases). The V and J ends lost 5 bases and 0 bases respectively, with 13 bases between them. The germline gives CDR1 SGHVS, CDR2 FQNEAQ. This CDR3 is built from 15 residues. Here the CDR3 reads CASSPRGTVNTEAFF. The DNA for the CDR3 is TGTGCCAGCAGCCCTAGGGGGACGGTGAACACTGAAGCTTTCTTT.

The gene calls are TRBV5-1 and TRBJ2-7; TRBD1 matches at 12 bases. The trim removed 4 bases at V and 4 bases at J, leaving 3 bases unmatched. Germline-derived CDR1 and CDR2 are SGHRS and YFSETQ. The CDR3 runs 14 residues. The chain's CDR3 is CASSRGQGAYEQYF. CDR3 sequence (DNA): TGCGCCAGCAGCAGGGGACAGGGGGCGTACGAGCAGTACTTC.

The chain couples TRBV28 to TRBJ2-7, with 8 bases fitting TRBD1. Germline lookup yields CDR1 MDHEN and CDR2 SYDVKM. Trimming at V came to 6 bases and at J to 4 bases, leaving 8 bases not matched to a gene. This CDR3 has 14 amino acids. CDR3 in amino acids: CASRPDRVGYEQYF. CDR3 DNA sequence: TGTGCCAGCAGGCCGGACAGGGTAGGGTACGAGCAGTACTTC. Full variable domain (rest looked up from reference TRBV28 and TRBJ2-7): DVKVTQSSRYLVKRTGEKVFLECVQDMDHENMFWYRQDPGLGLRLIYFSYDVKMKEKGDIPEGYSVSREKKERFSLILESASTNQTSMYLCASRPDRVGYEQYFGPGTRLTVT.

J is TRBJ2-5 and V is TRBV18, with TRBD1 matching 7 bases. V shed 6 bases and J 1 base; nucleotides not matched to a gene: 5. Germline assignment: CDR1 KGHSH and CDR2 LQKENI. CDR3 length: 14 amino acids. The CDR3 reads CASSAGTVQETQYF. As DNA, the CDR3 is TGTGCCAGCTCTGCAGGGACAGTCCAAGAGACCCAGTACTTC.

This chain uses TRBV6-6 with TRBJ2-7; D perhaps matches TRBD1 (6 bases). The ends were cut back, 5 bases at V and 3 bases at J, with 20 bases in the middle. The CDR3 is 16 amino acids. The germline V gene has CDR1 MNHNY and CDR2 SVGAGI (reference sequence). The CDR3 protein is CASSNTGTSLDYEQYF. Here the CDR3 DNA reads TGTGCCAGCAGTAATACCGGGACAAGCCTTGACTACGAGCAGTACTTC.

The gene calls are TRBV29-1 and TRBJ2-7, with D maybe TRBD1 (5 bases). Looked up from germline, CDR1 is SQVTM and CDR2 is ANQGSEA. This CDR3 is 14 amino acids long. V lost 4 bases and J lost 3, with 16 bases in between. CDR3 in amino acids: CSVGGVEGDYEQYF. CDR3 sequence (DNA): TGCAGCGTTGGGGGCGTCGAAGGGGACTACGAGCAGTACTTC.

In its sample, this clone was seen once. J is TRBJ1-1 and V is TRBV11-2, with D perhaps TRBD1 (6 bases). The CDR3 consists of 13 residues. Germline CDR1 and CDR2: SGHAT and FQNNGV. Trimming removed 5 bases from V and 5 bases from J, with 12 bases in between. The CDR3 nucleotides are TGTGCCAGCAGCGTCCTACAGGGAACTGAAGCTTTCTTT. Its protein product is CASSVLQGTEAFF.